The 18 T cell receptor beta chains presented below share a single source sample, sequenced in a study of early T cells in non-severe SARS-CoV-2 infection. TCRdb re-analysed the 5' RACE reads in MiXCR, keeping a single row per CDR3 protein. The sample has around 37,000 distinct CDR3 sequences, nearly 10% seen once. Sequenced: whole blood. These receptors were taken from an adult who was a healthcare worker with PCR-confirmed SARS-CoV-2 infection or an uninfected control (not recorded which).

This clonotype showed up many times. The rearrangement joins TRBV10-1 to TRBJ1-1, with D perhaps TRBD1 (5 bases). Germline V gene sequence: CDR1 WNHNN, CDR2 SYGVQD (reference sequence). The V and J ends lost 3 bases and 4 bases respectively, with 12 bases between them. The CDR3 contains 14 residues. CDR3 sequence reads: CASSDRGVCTEAFF. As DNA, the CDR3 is TGCGCCAGCAGTGATCGGGGCGTTTGCACTGAAGCTTTCTTT.

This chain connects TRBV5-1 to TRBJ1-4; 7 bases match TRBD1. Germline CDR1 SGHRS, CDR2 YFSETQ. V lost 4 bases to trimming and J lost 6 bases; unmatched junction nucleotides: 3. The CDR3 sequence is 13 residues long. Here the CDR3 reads CASSATGDEKLFF. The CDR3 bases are TGCGCCAGCAGCGCCACAGGGGATGAAAAACTGTTTTTT. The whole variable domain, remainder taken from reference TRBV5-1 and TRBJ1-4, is KAGVTQTPRYLIKTRGQQVTLSCSPISGHRSVSWYQQTPGQGLQFLFEYFSETQRNKGNFPGRFSGRQFSNSRSEMNVSTLELGDSALYLCASSATGDEKLFFGSGTQLSVL.

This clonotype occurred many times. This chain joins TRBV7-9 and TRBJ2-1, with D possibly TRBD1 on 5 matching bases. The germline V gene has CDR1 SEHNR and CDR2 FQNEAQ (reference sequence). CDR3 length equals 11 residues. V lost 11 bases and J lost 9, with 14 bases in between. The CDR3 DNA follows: TGTGCCGGGGCGGTCCAGGGTGAGCAGTTCTTC. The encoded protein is CAGAVQGEQFF.

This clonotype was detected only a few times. CDR3 DNA sequence: TGTGCCAGCAGTACACCGGGACAGGGGTACAATGAGCAGTTCTTC. Translation: CASSTPGQGYNEQFF. The V and J genes are TRBV11-2 and TRBJ2-1; 10 bases are a match to TRBD1. CDR1 is SGHAT, CDR2 FQNNGV, per germline. The CDR3 contains 15 residues. Trimming took 6 bases from V and 4 from J; bases not matched to a gene: 6.

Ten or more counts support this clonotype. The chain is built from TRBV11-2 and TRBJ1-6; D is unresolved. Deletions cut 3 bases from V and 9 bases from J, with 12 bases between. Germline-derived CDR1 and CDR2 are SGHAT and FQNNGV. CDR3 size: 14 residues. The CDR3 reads CASSLDPDLSPLHF. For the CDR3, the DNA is TGTGCCAGCAGCTTGGATCCCGACCTTTCACCCCTCCACTTT.

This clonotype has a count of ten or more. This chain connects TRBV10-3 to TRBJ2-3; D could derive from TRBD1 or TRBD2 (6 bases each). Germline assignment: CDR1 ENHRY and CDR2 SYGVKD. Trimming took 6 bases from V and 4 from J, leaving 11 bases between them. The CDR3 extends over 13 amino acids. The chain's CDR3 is CAIRGGLADTQYF. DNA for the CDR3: TGTGCCATCAGGGGGGGCCTTGCAGATACGCAGTATTTT.

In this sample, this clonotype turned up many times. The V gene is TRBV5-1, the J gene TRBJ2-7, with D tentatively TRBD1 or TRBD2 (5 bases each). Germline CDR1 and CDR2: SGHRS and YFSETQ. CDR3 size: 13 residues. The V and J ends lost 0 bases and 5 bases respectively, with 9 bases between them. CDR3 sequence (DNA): TGCGCCAGCAGCTTGGCCAGGGACCACGAGCAGTACTTC. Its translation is CASSLARDHEQYF.

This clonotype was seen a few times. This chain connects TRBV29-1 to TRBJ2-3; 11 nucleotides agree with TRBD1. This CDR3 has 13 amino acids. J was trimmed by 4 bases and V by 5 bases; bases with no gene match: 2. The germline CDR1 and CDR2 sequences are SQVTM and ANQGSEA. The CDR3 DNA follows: TGCAGCGTTAAGGACAGGGGGCCAGATACGCAGTATTTT. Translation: CSVKDRGPDTQYF.

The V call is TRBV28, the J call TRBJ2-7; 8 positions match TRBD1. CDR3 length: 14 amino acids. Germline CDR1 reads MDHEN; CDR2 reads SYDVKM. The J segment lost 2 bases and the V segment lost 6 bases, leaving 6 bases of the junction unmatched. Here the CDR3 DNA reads TGTGCCAGCAGGGGAAGGGACAGGACCTACGAGCAGTACTTC. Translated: CASRGRDRTYEQYF.

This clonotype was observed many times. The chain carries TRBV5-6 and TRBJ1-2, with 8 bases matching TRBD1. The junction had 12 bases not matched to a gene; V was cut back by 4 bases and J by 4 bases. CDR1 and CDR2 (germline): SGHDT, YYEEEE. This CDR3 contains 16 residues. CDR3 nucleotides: TGTGCCAGCAGCCTTAGGACGGGACAGGCAGTCTATGGCTACACCTTC. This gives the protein CASSLRTGQAVYGYTF.

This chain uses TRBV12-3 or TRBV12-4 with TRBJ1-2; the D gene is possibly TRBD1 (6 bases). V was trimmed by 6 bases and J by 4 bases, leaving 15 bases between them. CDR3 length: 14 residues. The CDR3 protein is CASRETGTPYGYTF. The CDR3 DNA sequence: TGTGCCAGCAGGGAGACCGGGACACCCTATGGCTACACCTTC.

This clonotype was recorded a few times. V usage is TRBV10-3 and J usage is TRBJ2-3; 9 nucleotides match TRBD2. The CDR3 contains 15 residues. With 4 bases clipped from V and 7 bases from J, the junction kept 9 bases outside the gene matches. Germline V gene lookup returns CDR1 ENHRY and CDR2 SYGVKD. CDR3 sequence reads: CAISGSLAGSHTQYF. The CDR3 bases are TGTGCCATCAGTGGTTCGCTAGCGGGGAGTCATACGCAGTATTTT.

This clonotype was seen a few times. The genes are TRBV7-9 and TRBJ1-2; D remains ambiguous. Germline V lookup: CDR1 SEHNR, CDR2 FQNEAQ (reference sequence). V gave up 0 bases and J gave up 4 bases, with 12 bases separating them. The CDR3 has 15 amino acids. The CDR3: CASSLARKGSYGYTF. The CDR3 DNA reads TGTGCCAGCAGCTTAGCCCGGAAAGGGAGCTATGGCTACACCTTC.

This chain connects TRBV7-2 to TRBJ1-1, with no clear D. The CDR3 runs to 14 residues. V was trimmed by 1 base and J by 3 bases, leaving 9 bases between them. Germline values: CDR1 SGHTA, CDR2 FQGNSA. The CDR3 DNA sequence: TGTGCCAGCAGCTTAGGGCTAGGAGACACTGAAGCTTTCTTT. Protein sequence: CASSLGLGDTEAFF.

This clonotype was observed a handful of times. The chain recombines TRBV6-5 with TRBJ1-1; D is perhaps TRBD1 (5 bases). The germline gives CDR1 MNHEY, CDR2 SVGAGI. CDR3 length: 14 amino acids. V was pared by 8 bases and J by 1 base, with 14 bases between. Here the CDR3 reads CASLRRQKNTEAFF. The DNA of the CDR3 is TGTGCCAGCCTCCGGAGACAGAAGAACACTGAAGCTTTCTTT.

CDR3 DNA: TGTGCCAGCAGCCAAGAAGGTAACCGAGGTGTGACCCAGTACTTC. This translates into CASSQEGNRGVTQYF. The rearrangement joins TRBV3-1 to TRBJ2-5, with D unclear. Trimming left V 0 bases short and J 7 bases short, with 15 bases between. CDR3 length equals 15 residues. Per the germline V gene, CDR1 is LGHDT and CDR2 is YNNKEL (reference sequence).

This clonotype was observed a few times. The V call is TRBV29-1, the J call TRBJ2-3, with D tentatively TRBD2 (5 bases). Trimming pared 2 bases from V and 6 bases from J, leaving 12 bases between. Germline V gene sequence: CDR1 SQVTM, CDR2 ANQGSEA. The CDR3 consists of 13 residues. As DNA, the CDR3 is TGCAGCGTTGAACTGGCGGGTCTGGATACGCAGTATTTT. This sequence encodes CSVELAGLDTQYF.

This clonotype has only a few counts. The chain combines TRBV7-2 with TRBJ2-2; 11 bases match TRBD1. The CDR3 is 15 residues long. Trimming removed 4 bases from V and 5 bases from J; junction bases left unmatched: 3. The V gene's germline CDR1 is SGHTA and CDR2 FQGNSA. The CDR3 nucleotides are TGTGCCAGCAGCTCCGGACAGGGGGCTACCGGGGAGCTGTTTTTT. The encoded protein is CASSSGQGATGELFF.